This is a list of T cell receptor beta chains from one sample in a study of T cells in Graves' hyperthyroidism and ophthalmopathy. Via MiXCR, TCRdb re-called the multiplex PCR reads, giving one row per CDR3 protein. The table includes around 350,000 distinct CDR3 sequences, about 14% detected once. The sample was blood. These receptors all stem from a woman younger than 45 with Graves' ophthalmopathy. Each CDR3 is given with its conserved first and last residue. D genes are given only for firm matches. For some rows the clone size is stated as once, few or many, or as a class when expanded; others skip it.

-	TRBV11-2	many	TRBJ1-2	CASSLVSARDASGYTF	TGTGCCAGCAGCTTAGTTTCCGCCAGGGACGCTAGTGGCTACACCTTC
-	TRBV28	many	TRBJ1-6	CASSLSRTVGSPLHF	TGTGCCAGCAGTTTAAGTCGGACAGTCGGTTCACCCCTCCACTTT
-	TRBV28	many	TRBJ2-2	CASSLGSRTGELFF	TGTGCCAGCAGTTTAGGGTCCCGGACCGGGGAGCTGTTTTTT
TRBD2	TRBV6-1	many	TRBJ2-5	CASSEGRAGVYQETQYF	TGTGCCAGCAGTGAAGGGAGAGCGGGGGTGTACCAAGAGACCCAGTACTTC
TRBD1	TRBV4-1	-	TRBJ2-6	CASSSTEGGQGSGANVLTF	TGCGCCAGCAGCTCCACGGAGGGAGGACAGGGTTCTGGGGCCAACGTCCTGACTTTC
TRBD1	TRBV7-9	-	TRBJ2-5	CASSLPSSGQGGETQYF	TGTGCCAGCAGCTTACCGTCGTCGGGACAGGGTGGAGAGACCCAGTACTTC
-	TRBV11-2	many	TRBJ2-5	CASSLGTVQETQYF	TGTGCCAGCAGCTTAGGCACGGTGCAAGAGACCCAGTACTTC
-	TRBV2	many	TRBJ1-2	CASSEARSGRGYGYTF	TGTGCCAGCAGTGAAGCCCGGTCAGGACGAGGGTATGGCTACACCTTC
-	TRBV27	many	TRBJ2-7	CASSNGGEQYF	TGTGCCAGCAGCAACGGGGGCGAGCAGTACTTC
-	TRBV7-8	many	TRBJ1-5	CASSQSPNQPQHF	TGTGCCAGCAGCCAAAGTCCCAATCAGCCCCAGCATTTT
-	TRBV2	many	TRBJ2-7	CASSELRWSYEQYF	TGTGCCAGCAGTGAATTAAGATGGTCCTACGAGCAGTACTTC
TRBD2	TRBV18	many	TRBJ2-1	CASSPKLAGGVSYNEQFF	TGTGCCAGCTCACCAAAACTAGCGGGGGGCGTGTCCTACAATGAGCAGTTCTTC
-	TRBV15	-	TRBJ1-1	CATSRDDTEAFF	TGTGCCACCAGCAGAGACGACACTGAAGCTTTCTTT
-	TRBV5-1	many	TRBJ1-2	CASSWTDTNYGYTF	TGCGCCAGCAGCTGGACAGACACTAACTATGGCTACACCTTC
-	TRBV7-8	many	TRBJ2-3	CASSLGGVADTQYF	TGTGCCAGCAGCTTGGGTGGGGTTGCAGATACGCAGTATTTT
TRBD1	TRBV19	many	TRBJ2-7	CASSSAGTGMGVSYEQYF	TGTGCCAGTAGTAGCGCCGGGACAGGGATGGGTGTGAGCTACGAGCAGTACTTC
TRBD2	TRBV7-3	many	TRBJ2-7	CASKVTSGGSEQYF	TGTGCCAGCAAGGTGACTAGCGGGGGGTCCGAGCAGTACTTC
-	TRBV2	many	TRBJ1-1	CASWSGQSRDTEAFF	TGTGCCAGCTGGTCAGGACAATCTAGGGACACTGAAGCTTTCTTT
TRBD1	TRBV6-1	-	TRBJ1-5	CASGHRQGRNQPQHF	TGTGCCAGCGGTCATCGACAGGGGAGGAATCAGCCCCAGCATTTT
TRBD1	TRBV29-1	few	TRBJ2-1	CSVEGYRGPSGSEQFF	TGCAGCGTTGAAGGGTATAGGGGGCCCTCTGGAAGTGAGCAGTTCTTC
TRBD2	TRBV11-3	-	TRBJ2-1	CASSFLLAGGNEQFF	TGTGCCAGCAGCTTCCTATTAGCGGGGGGGAATGAGCAGTTCTTC
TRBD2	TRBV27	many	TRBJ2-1	CASGYREGLAGAYNEQFF	TGTGCCAGCGGCTACAGGGAAGGACTAGCGGGGGCCTACAATGAGCAGTTCTTC
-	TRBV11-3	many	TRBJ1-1	CASSTGGGLKNTEAFF	TGTGCCAGCAGCACCGGAGGGGGTCTTAAGAACACTGAAGCTTTCTTT
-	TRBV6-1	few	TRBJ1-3	CASRGMTSGNTIYF	TGTGCCAGCAGAGGTATGACCTCTGGAAACACCATATATTTT
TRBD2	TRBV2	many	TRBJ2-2	CASRYGLAANTGELFF	TGTGCCAGCAGATATGGACTAGCGGCTAACACCGGGGAGCTGTTTTTT
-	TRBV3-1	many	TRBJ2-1	CASSPSSGGANNEQFF	TGTGCCAGCAGCCCGTCATCCGGCGGGGCGAACAATGAGCAGTTCTTC
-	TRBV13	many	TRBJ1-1	CASSLTGPAFF	TGTGCCAGCAGCTTAACGGGTCCGGCTTTCTTT
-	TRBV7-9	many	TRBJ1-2	CASSRSPGRNYGYTF	TGTGCCAGCAGCCGAAGTCCGGGACGAAACTATGGCTACACCTTC
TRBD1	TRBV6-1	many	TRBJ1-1	CASSWGTANTEAFF	TGTGCCAGCAGTTGGGGGACAGCGAACACTGAAGCTTTCTTT
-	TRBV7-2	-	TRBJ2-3	CASRPGASQDTQYF	TGTGCCAGCAGACCCGGGGCATCGCAGGATACGCAGTATTTT
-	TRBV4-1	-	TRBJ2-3	CASSQVGVPDTQYF	TGCGCCAGCAGCCAAGTAGGGGTGCCAGATACGCAGTATTTT